These 21 T cell receptor beta chains were all obtained from the same sample, sequenced in a study of blood T cell repertoires in COVID-19. Clones were read by immunoSEQ multiplex PCR, and TCRdb kept only the in-frame ones, dropping some. Found here are about 130,000 clones, around 80% of them singletons; the top ten hold 10% to 15%. The sample comprised peripheral blood. The receptors come from a woman between 55 and 75 years old with acute or convalescent COVID-19.

This chain joins TRBV3-1 (or the pseudogene TRBV3-2) and TRBJ1-2; D is possibly TRBD1 (6 bases). This CDR3 is 15 amino acids long. The germline CDR1 and CDR2 sequences are LGHDT and YNNKEL (reference sequence). V gave up 5 bases and J gave up 8 bases, with 21 bases separating them. The CDR3 sequence is CASSSRDTPQRGYTF. The CDR3 bases are TGTGCCAGCAGCTCCCGGGACACCCCCCAGAGAGGCTACACCTTC.

This clone was observed a few times. V and J are TRBV7-3 and TRBJ2-2, with D possibly TRBD1 on 5 matching bases. There are 15 residues in the CDR3. The germline CDR1 and CDR2 sequences are SGHTA and FQGTGA. The V end lost 1 base, the J end lost 5 bases, and 11 bases lay between the germline ends. The CDR3 is CASSLNVPGTGELFF. The DNA of the CDR3 is TGTGCCAGCAGCTTAAACGTCCCAGGGACCGGGGAGCTGTTTTTT. The variable domain in full, completed from reference TRBV7-3 and TRBJ2-2, reads GAGVSQTPSNKVTEKGKYVELRCDPISGHTALYWYRQSLGQGPEFLIYFQGTGAADDSGLPNDRFFAVRPEGSVSTLKIQRTERGDSAVYLCASSLNVPGTGELFFGEGSRLTVL.

The V gene is TRBV3-1 (or the pseudogene TRBV3-2), the J gene TRBJ1-2, with D unclear. Deletions cut 2 bases from V and 1 base from J, with 5 bases between. Germline V gene lookup returns CDR1 LGHDT and CDR2 YNNKEL (reference sequence). CDR3 length equals 13 residues. The CDR3 DNA is TGTGCCAGCAGCCAACAGTATAACTATGGCTACACCTTC. Its protein product is CASSQQYNYGYTF.

This clone has only a few counts. This rearrangement joins TRBV7-9 to TRBJ1-4, with 8 bases identical to TRBD1. The J segment lost 4 bases and the V segment lost 5 bases, leaving 18 bases of the junction unmatched. CDR1 and CDR2 from the germline V gene are SEHNR and FQNEAQ (reference sequence). The CDR3 runs 19 residues. CDR3 sequence (DNA): TGTGCCAGCAGCCCCGTCGGACAGGGCCTTTTCCGGAATAATGAAAAACTGTTTTTT. Protein product: CASSPVGQGLFRNNEKLFF.

The gene calls are TRBV6-6 and TRBJ2-1; 12 bases agree with TRBD2. From germline, CDR1 is MNHNY and CDR2 SVGAGI (reference sequence). Trimming removed 4 bases from V and 9 bases from J; junction bases left unmatched: 10. CDR3 length equals 16 residues. The CDR3 DNA reads TGTGCCAGCAGTTCGTCGACTAGCGGGGGTGGGTGTGAGCAGTTCTTC. It specifies CASSSSTSGGGCEQFF.

The CDR3 here is CASSSSGANVLTF. CDR3 nucleotides: TGTGCCAGCTCTAGCTCTGGGGCCAACGTCCTGACTTTC. The chain uses TRBV18 and TRBJ2-6; D is uncertain. Trimming pared 6 bases from V and 0 bases from J, leaving 3 bases between. The CDR3 extends over 13 amino acids. Looked up from germline, CDR1 is KGHSH and CDR2 is LQKENI.

The chain carries TRBV19 and TRBJ2-5; TRBD2 aligns across 12 bases. With V trimmed by 5 bases and J by 6 bases, 10 bases remained unmatched. The CDR3 length is 16 residues. Germline lookup yields CDR1 LNHDA and CDR2 SQIVND (reference sequence). This CDR3 is CASSVASGGALKTQYF. CDR3 DNA sequence: TGTGCCAGTAGTGTCGCTAGCGGGGGGGCCCTAAAGACCCAGTACTTC.

V gene TRBV20-1 combines with J gene TRBJ2-1; D possibly corresponds to TRBD2 (6 bases). The germline V gene encodes CDR1 DFQATT and CDR2 SNEGSKA (reference sequence). The CDR3 contains 11 residues. V dropped 8 bases and J dropped 4 bases, with 9 bases sitting between them. The CDR3 sequence: CSSGDYNEQFF. DNA for the CDR3: TGCAGTTCGGGGGATTACAATGAGCAGTTCTTC.

The rearrangement links TRBV11-2 to TRBJ1-2, with 8 bases aligning to TRBD1. This CDR3 is 14 amino acids long. The germline V gene encodes CDR1 SGHAT and CDR2 FQNNGV. The V and J ends lost 4 bases and 4 bases, in that order; junction bases with no gene match: 5. CDR3 sequence: CASSSGTGLYGYTF. The CDR3 bases are TGTGCCAGCAGCTCCGGGACAGGTCTCTATGGCTACACCTTC.

This chain connects TRBV30 to TRBJ1-5; 9 positions match TRBD1. Losses at the gene ends were 3 bases for V and 6 bases for J; bases not matched to a gene: 0. Germline lookup yields CDR1 GTSNPN and CDR2 SVGIG (reference sequence). This CDR3 contains 12 residues. The DNA for the CDR3 is TGTGCCTGGAGGACAGGGGGTCAGCCCCAGCATTTT. Its protein product is CAWRTGGQPQHF.

J is TRBJ1-4 and V is TRBV5-6, with TRBD1 identical over 8 bases. Losses at the gene ends were 5 bases for V and 7 bases for J; bases not matched to a gene: 4. The length of the CDR3 is 13 residues. Germline V gene sequence: CDR1 SGHDT, CDR2 YYEEEE. CDR3 sequence (DNA): TGTGCCAGCAGGCAGGGGGCTTCTGAAAAACTGTTTTTT. This sequence encodes CASRQGASEKLFF.

As DNA, the CDR3 is TGCGCCAGCAGCTTGGATTCGACAATGAACACTGAAGCTTTCTTT. Translation gives CASSLDSTMNTEAFF. The V and J genes are TRBV5-1 and TRBJ1-1; no clear D gene. The CDR3 is 15 residues long. V was pared by 0 bases and J by 0 bases, with 9 bases between. CDR1 is SGHRS, CDR2 YFSETQ, per germline.

This chain uses TRBV7-8 with TRBJ1-5; 9 positions agree with TRBD1. The CDR3 totals 15 residues. J lost 7 bases, V lost 5 bases, and 9 bases had no gene match. Germline CDR1 is SGHVS and CDR2 is FQNEAQ. CDR3 DNA: TGTGCCAGCAGCGATAACAGGGGGCGCTTACAGCCCCAGCATTTT. Its protein product is CASSDNRGRLQPQHF.

This chain uses TRBV3-1 (or the pseudogene TRBV3-2) with TRBJ2-3, with D possibly matching TRBD1 (5 bases). Germline loops: CDR1 LGHDT, CDR2 YNNKEL (reference sequence). The CDR3 sequence is 15 residues long. Between the trimmed V and J ends, which lost 4 bases and 2 bases, there was a span of 13 bases. The CDR3 region has the DNA TGTGCCAGCAGCCCCCAAAGGGGCTTCACAGATACGCAGTATTTT. Its translation: CASSPQRGFTDTQYF.

The chain is built from TRBV27 and TRBJ2-6; unclear D gene. The germline V gene has CDR1 MNHEY and CDR2 SMNVEV (reference sequence). The CDR3 has 12 amino acids. V was trimmed by 6 bases and J by 5 bases, leaving 5 bases between them. The CDR3 nucleotides are TGTGCCAGCAGCCCCTGGGCCAACGTCCTGACTTTC. This sequence encodes CASSPWANVLTF.

The chain carries TRBV30 and TRBJ2-7, with D hard to call. The V end lost 1 base, the J end lost 7 bases, and 8 bases lay between the germline ends. CDR3 length equals 11 residues. Germline CDR1 reads GTSNPN; CDR2 reads SVGIG (reference sequence). For the CDR3, the DNA is TGTGCCTGGAGTGGGTCCGGGGAGCAGTACTTC. It encodes CAWSGSGEQYF. The variable domain in full, with the rest retrieved from reference TRBV30 and TRBJ2-7, is SQTIHQWPATLVQPVGSPLSLECTVEGTSNPNLYWYRQAAGRGLQLLFYSVGIGQISSEVPQNLSASRPQDRQFILSSKKLLLSDSGFYLCAWSGSGEQYFGPGTRLTVT.

The rearrangement links TRBV6-5 to TRBJ1-4; D unclear. The CDR3 is made up of 12 amino acids. The germline CDR1 and CDR2 sequences are MNHEY and SVGAGI. Trimming took off 7 bases at V and 6 bases at J, with 9 bases between the two ends. This CDR3 reads CASKASDEKLFF. CDR3 nucleotides: TGTGCCAGCAAGGCGAGCGATGAAAAACTGTTTTTT.

This clone appeared a few times. This sequence joins TRBV11-2 and TRBJ2-2; the match to TRBD2 covers 7 bases. Trimming cost V 6 bases and J 3 bases; bases outside gene matches: 7. Germline V gives CDR1 SGHAT, CDR2 FQNNGV. CDR3 size: 15 residues. The CDR3 is CASSFSGTHTGELFF. CDR3 coding DNA: TGTGCCAGCAGTTTCAGCGGGACGCACACCGGGGAGCTGTTTTTT.

The gene calls are TRBV19 and TRBJ2-7; 7 bases match TRBD2. CDR1 is LNHDA and CDR2 is SQIVND in the germline V gene (reference sequence). The CDR3 runs to 12 residues. Germline trimming cut 2 bases from V and 9 bases from J; bases unmatched to any gene: 4. CDR3 in amino acids: CASSIPSGGQYF. The CDR3 coding sequence is TGTGCCAGTAGTATACCTAGCGGTGGGCAGTACTTC.

Written as DNA, the CDR3 is TGTGCCAGCAGTTCTCCCCTCACTGAAGCTTTCTTT. Protein: CASSSPLTEAFF. The chain has TRBV5-4 and TRBJ1-1; D unclear. Germline V gene data show CDR1 as SGHNT and CDR2 as YYREEE (reference sequence). V gave up 5 bases and J gave up 4 bases, with 9 bases separating them. This CDR3 has 12 amino acids. Full variable domain (outside the CDR3, taken from reference TRBV5-4 and TRBJ1-1): ETGVTQSPTHLIKTRGQQVTLRCSSQSGHNTVSWYQQALGQGPQFIFQYYREEENGRGNFPPRFSGLQFPNYSSELNVNALELDDSALYLCASSSPLTEAFFGQGTRLTVV.

The chain uses TRBV24-1 and TRBJ2-3, with D possibly TRBD2 on 6 matching bases. Germline CDR1 KGHDR, CDR2 SFDVKD. The ends were cut back, 5 bases at V and 1 base at J, with 12 bases in the middle. This CDR3 spans 15 amino acids. The CDR3 loop reads CATSAEGEGTDTQYF. CDR3 in DNA: TGTGCCACCAGTGCGGAAGGGGAGGGCACAGATACGCAGTATTTT.